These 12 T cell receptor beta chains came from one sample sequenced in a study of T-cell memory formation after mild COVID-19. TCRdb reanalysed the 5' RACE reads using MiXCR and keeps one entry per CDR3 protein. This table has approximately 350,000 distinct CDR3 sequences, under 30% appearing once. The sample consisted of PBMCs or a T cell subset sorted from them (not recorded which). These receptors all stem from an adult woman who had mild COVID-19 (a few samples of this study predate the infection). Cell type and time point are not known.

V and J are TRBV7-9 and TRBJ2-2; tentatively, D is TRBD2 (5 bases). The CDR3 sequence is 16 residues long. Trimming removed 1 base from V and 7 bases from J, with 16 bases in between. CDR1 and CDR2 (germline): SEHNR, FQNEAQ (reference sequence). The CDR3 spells CASSLVDSAAIGELFF. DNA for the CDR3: TGTGCCAGCAGCTTAGTAGATAGCGCCGCGATCGGGGAGCTGTTTTTT.

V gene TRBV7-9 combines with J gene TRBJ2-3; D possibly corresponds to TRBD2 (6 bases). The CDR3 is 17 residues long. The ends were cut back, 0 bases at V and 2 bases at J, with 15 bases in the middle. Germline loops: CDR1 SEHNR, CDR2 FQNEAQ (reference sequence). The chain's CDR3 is CASSLARGSGPTDTQYF. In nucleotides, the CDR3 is TGTGCCAGCAGCTTAGCGCGGGGTAGCGGTCCCACAGATACGCAGTATTTT.

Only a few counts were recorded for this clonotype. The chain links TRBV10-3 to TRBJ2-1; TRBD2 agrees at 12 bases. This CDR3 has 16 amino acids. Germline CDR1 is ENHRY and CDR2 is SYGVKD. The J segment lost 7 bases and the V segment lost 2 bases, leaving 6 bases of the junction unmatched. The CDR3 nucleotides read TGTGCCATCAGTGAGCGGACTAGCGGGATGGGGAATGAGCAGTTCTTC. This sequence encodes CAISERTSGMGNEQFF.

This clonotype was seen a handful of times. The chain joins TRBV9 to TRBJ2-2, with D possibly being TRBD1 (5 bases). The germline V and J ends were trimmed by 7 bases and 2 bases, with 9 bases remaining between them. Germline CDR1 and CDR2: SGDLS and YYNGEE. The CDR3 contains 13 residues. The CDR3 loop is CASGRDNTGELFF. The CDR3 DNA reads TGTGCCAGCGGCAGGGATAACACCGGGGAGCTGTTTTTT.

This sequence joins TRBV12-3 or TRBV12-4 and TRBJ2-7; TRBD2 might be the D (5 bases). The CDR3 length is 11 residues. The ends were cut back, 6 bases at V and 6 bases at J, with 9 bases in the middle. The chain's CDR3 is CASSTGFEQYF. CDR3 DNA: TGTGCCAGCAGCACGGGGTTCGAGCAGTACTTC.

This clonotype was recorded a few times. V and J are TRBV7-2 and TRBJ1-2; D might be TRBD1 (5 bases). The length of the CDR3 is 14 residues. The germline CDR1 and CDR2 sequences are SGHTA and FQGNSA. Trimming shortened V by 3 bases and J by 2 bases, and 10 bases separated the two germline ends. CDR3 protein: CASSFMDTNYGYTF. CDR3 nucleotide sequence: TGTGCCAGCAGCTTTATGGACACGAACTATGGCTACACCTTC.

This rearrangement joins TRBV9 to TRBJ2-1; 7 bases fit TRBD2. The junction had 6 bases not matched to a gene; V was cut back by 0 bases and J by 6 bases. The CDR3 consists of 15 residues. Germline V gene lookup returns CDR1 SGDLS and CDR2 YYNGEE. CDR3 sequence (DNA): TGTGCCAGCAGCGTAGAGGTTAGACTAGCCAATGAGCAGTTCTTC. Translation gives CASSVEVRLANEQFF. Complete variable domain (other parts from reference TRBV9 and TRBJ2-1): DSGVTQTPKHLITATGQRVTLRCSPRSGDLSVYWYQQSLDQGLQFLIQYYNGEERAKGNILERFSAQQFPDLHSELNLSSLELGDSALYFCASSVEVRLANEQFFGPGTRLTVL.

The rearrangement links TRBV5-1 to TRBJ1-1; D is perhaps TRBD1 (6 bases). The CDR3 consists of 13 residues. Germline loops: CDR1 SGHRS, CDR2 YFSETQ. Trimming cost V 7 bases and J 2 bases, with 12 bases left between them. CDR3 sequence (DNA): TGCGCCAGCCGATCGGGGGCAAACACTGAAGCTTTCTTT. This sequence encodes CASRSGANTEAFF.

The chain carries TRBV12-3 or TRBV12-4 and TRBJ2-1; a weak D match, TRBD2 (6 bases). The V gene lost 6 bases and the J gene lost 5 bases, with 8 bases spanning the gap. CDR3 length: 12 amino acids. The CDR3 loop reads CASRGLHNEQFF. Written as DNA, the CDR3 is TGTGCCAGCAGGGGACTTCACAATGAGCAGTTCTTC.

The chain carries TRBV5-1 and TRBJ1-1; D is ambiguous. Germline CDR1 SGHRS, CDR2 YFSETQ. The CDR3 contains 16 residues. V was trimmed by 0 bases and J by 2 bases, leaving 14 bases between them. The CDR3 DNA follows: TGCGCCAGCAGCTTGGGACACGGAATGGGTAACACTGAAGCTTTCTTT. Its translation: CASSLGHGMGNTEAFF.

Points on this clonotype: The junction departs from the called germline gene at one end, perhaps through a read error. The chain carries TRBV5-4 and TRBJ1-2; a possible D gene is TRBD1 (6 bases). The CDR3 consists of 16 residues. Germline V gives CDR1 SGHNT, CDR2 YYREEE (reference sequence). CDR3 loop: CACSLATKGGNYGYTF. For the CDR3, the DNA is TGTGCCTGCAGCTTGGCCACGAAGGGGGGCAACTATGGCTACACCTTC.

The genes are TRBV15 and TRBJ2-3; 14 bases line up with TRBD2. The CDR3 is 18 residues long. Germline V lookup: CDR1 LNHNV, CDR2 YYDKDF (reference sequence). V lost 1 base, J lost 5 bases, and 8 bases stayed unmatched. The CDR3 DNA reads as TGTGCCACCAGCAGAGTCCCAGCGGGACTAGCGGGAGAAGATACGCAGTATTTT. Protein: CATSRVPAGLAGEDTQYF.